This T cell receptor beta chain was found in a study of shared clonotypes between healthy human individuals. Study overall: Plates per donor: three CD4 naive, three CD4 memory, two CD8 naive, one CD8 memory.

In the study's own analysis: Without quality scores, immunoSEQ junctional reads could not be filtered like full-length reads. TCRdb's table, derived via immunoSEQ multiplex PCR, lists solely in-frame clones and lacks some. The D gene and trimming were derived from the DNA, and the V and J assignments and clone size from that table. The table includes 560,000 or so clones, 90% to 97% detected once. Study outcomes and limitations: Non-shared clonotypes had lower generation probabilities than those shared by all four donors. The researchers took only blood, and tissue repertoires probably look different.

CD45RO-negative CD8 cells positively selected for CCR7 made up the naive population, which excluded terminally differentiated effector memory CD45RA+ cells. On this clone itself: Its antigen is undetermined.

The germline V and J ends were trimmed by 5 bases and 5 bases, with 6 bases remaining between them. The CDR3 totals 12 residues. The germline V gene has CDR1 SGHAT and CDR2 FQNNGV. The clonotype was recovered from a woman in her twenties or thirties in good health. The sequenced material came from naive CD8+ T cells sorted from blood. The chain joins TRBV11-2 to TRBJ2-2; D is unclear. The CDR3 DNA follows: TGTGCCAGCAGCCCGGTTACCGGGGAGCTGTTTTTT. Translation gives CASSPVTGELFF.